Detailed here is one T cell receptor beta chain. Its target is not known. These data belong to a study of vaccination and CD4 T cells after COVID-19. Treatment here: approximately nine-day PBMC culture with coronavirus spike peptide pools or control peptides (ViraFEST assay). V trimming: 5 bases; J trimming: 6 bases; junction bases outside the gene matches: 6. Germline V gene lookup returns CDR1 LNHDA and CDR2 SQIVND (reference sequence). This CDR3 contains 13 residues. The Oncomine TCR Beta short-read assay was applied to DNA of cultured CD4+ T cells. Investigators obtained genomic DNA by extraction from cultured CD4+ T cells. A single record per CDR3 protein comes from TCRdb applying MiXCR to the PCR reads. Of some 16,000 distinct CDR3 sequences detected, around 60% appear once; the ten largest clones hold over 8%.

The sample was CD4+ T cells from blood, cultured in vitro. The rearrangement uses TRBV19 and TRBJ1-2; 7 bases are a match to TRBD1. The receptor was derived from a human donor who had recovered from COVID-19. The DNA for the CDR3 is TGTGCCAGTAGTCAGGGGGGCAGAGATGGCTACACCTTC. It encodes CASSQGGRDGYTF.